This T cell receptor beta chain is drawn from a study of cytomegalovirus exposure and HLA in healthy donors. Study details: Around 200 million T cells yielded roughly 100 million unique TCR beta sequences, as an earlier analysis found.

A note on this clone: As yet, its antigen is unknown.

Findings and caveats of the study: Accurate predictions that matched the HLA-A and HLA-B alleles of most subjects were reportedly made from TCR beta sequences. In a later analysis, HLA-associated beta chains showed higher expansion and lower generation probabilities than comparable chains.

The PCR made use of 60 Vbeta and 13 Jbeta primers. Under the authors' procedure: The authors later counted 70 million to 85 million unique TCR beta chains, some 10 million of them shared. TCRdb's table, derived via immunoSEQ multiplex PCR, lists solely in-frame clones and lacks some. V and J calls and clone size follow that table, whereas D and trimming were derived from the DNA. The sample has about 140,000 clones; roughly four fifths are singletons. Germline CDR1 SGHTA, CDR2 FQGNSA. Trimming removed 1 base at V and 3 bases at J, with 4 bases between. This CDR3 is built from 13 residues. The specimen sequenced was PBMCs. The sequence was collected from a woman between 50 and 59 years old in good health and CMV-seropositive. This chain uses TRBV7-2 with TRBJ1-5; D remains ambiguous. Here the CDR3 reads CASSLELNQPQHF. The CDR3 bases are TGTGCCAGCAGCTTAGAGCTCAATCAGCCCCAGCATTTT.